A single sample is the source of the 32 T cell receptor beta chains below, sequenced in a study of molecular identifiers for immune sequencing clone quantification listed by TCRdb under 2018. Preparation of the library involved PCR. Sequencer: NextSeq 500. TCRdb handled the public reads itself, with Q25 trimming in fastp and clone calling in MiXCR, and kept productive beta chains. Every entry covers one CDR3 protein and lists the most common genes and DNA from its rows. Present in this sample are approximately 100,000 distinct CDR3 sequences, 35% to 40% of which were seen just once. Clones ranked in the top ten supply around 3.8% of the sample. Sequenced material: naive CD8+ T cells from blood, with Jurkat cell RNA spiked in. Taken with the paper, the label for cell subset or site translates to: FACS-sorted CD8+CD4-CCR7+CD45RA+ naive T cells. The receptor set was obtained from a human donor in good health. Some libraries in this study had Jurkat cell RNA spiked in.

With regard to this clonotype: Just one base apart from a much larger clone, this may be a read error. The chain links TRBV6-2 or TRBV6-3 to TRBJ1-1; 7 positions match TRBD1. The CDR3 loop spans 13 amino acids. Germline CDR1 reads MNHEY; CDR2 reads SVGEGT. CDR3 loop: CASNDREDTEALF. The CDR3 DNA sequence: TGTGCCAGCAATGACAGGGAGGACACTGAAGCTCTCTTT.

This clonotype has ten or more counts. This rearrangement joins TRBV6-6 to TRBJ1-5; 7 nucleotides line up with TRBD1. The CDR3 covers 15 residues. J was trimmed by 1 base and V by 6 bases; bases with no gene match: 6. Germline lookup yields CDR1 MNHNY and CDR2 SVGAGI (reference sequence). The CDR3 DNA reads as TGTGCCAGCAGCTCGACAGGGCGCAGCAATCAGCCCCAGCATTTT. This translates into CASSSTGRSNQPQHF.

The sample holds a few counts of this clonotype. The chain joins TRBV24-1 to TRBJ2-3, with unresolved D. The length of the CDR3 is 13 residues. Trimming took 0 bases from V and 4 from J, leaving 4 bases between them. The germline gives CDR1 KGHDR, CDR2 SFDVKD. The DNA of the CDR3 is TGTGCCACCAGTGATTTGCTAGCAGATACGCAGTATTTT. Its protein is CATSDLLADTQYF.

This clonotype was seen many times. This chain uses TRBV5-1 with TRBJ2-7; possibly TRBD2 for D (6 bases). The V and J ends lost 0 bases and 3 bases respectively, with 7 bases between them. This CDR3 region has 13 residues. Germline V lookup: CDR1 SGHRS, CDR2 YFSETQ. The CDR3 reads CASSLVGSYEQYF. The DNA for the CDR3 is TGCGCCAGCAGCTTGGTCGGGAGCTACGAGCAGTACTTC.

This clonotype was counted only a few times. The rearrangement links TRBV4-1 to TRBJ1-5, with D maybe TRBD1 (6 bases). This CDR3 is built from 14 residues. Trimming pared 2 bases from V and 4 bases from J, leaving 9 bases between. Germline V gene data show CDR1 as MGHRA and CDR2 as YSYEKL. In nucleotides, the CDR3 is TGCGCCAGCAGCCAATCTACAGGGAATCAGCCCCAGCATTTT. It translates to CASSQSTGNQPQHF.

The sample holds a few counts of this clonotype. The chain has TRBV12-3 or TRBV12-4 and TRBJ2-1, with TRBD2 matching 12 bases. The J segment lost 6 bases and the V segment lost 6 bases, leaving 6 bases of the junction unmatched. The CDR3 is 15 amino acids. The CDR3 DNA follows: TGTGCCAGCAGATACCGACTAGCGGGAGCCAATGAGCAGTTCTTC. Protein product: CASRYRLAGANEQFF.

This clonotype was recorded many times. The chain couples TRBV28 to TRBJ2-5; no clear D gene. CDR3 size: 13 residues. V lost 3 bases, J lost 2 bases, and 7 bases lay in between. Germline-derived CDR1 and CDR2 are MDHEN and SYDVKM. CDR3 sequence reads: CASSLLEQETQYF. CDR3 coding DNA: TGTGCCAGCAGTTTGCTAGAACAAGAGACCCAGTACTTC.

This clonotype was counted at least ten times. The rearrangement joins TRBV28 to TRBJ1-5, with D hard to call. V lost 6 bases, J lost 5 bases, and 5 bases lay in between. This CDR3 contains 11 residues. From germline, CDR1 is MDHEN and CDR2 SYDVKM. DNA for the CDR3: TGTGCCAGCAGCAATTATCAGCCCCAGCATTTT. Residues: CASSNYQPQHF.

On this clonotype itself: Because the CDR3 is missing its conserved closing phenylalanine or tryptophan, this is likely a read error. The chain recombines TRBV29-1 with TRBJ2-7; weak D call: TRBD2 (7 bases). The V and J ends lost 6 bases and 4 bases respectively, with 19 bases between them. The CDR3 spans 14 residues. The germline gives CDR1 SQVTM, CDR2 ANQGSEA. CDR3 region: CSVRGASTEYEQYY. The DNA for the CDR3 is TGCAGCGTACGGGGGGCTAGCACTGAATACGAGCAGTACTAC.

This clonotype was counted only a few times. This rearrangement joins TRBV27 to TRBJ2-7, with a weak D call TRBD1 (5 bases). CDR1 MNHEY and CDR2 SMNVEV come from the germline V gene (reference sequence). V shed 5 bases and J shed 5 bases, with 10 bases lying between them. This CDR3 is 12 amino acids long. This CDR3 is CASSDSWDEQYF. In DNA, the CDR3 is TGTGCCAGCAGTGACAGTTGGGACGAGCAGTACTTC.

This chain connects TRBV7-6 to TRBJ2-7; unclear D gene. The V and J ends lost 1 base and 3 bases respectively, with 7 bases between them. The CDR3 runs 13 residues. Germline assignment: CDR1 SGHVS and CDR2 FNYEAQ. The CDR3 loop is CASSLEQSYEQYF. Written as DNA, the CDR3 is TGTGCCAGCAGCTTAGAACAGAGCTACGAGCAGTACTTC.

V and J are TRBV5-1 and TRBJ2-2; a weak D match, TRBD2 (7 bases). The V and J ends lost 1 base and 4 bases respectively, with 11 bases between them. The CDR3 is 15 amino acids. CDR1 is SGHRS and CDR2 is YFSETQ in the germline V gene. CDR3 bases: TGCGCCAGCAGCTTGATGGGAGGGGGCACCGGGGAGCTGTTTTTT. This translates into CASSLMGGGTGELFF.

This clonotype came up a few times. The V gene is TRBV27, the J gene TRBJ2-7; 7 bases align to TRBD1. The ends lost 5 bases at V and 3 bases at J; junction bases unmatched: 4. The CDR3 consists of 13 residues. Germline values: CDR1 MNHEY, CDR2 SMNVEV (reference sequence). The CDR3 DNA is TGTGCCAGCAGTCTCCGGACAGGCTACGAGCAGTACTTC. Amino acids: CASSLRTGYEQYF.

The V call is TRBV7-2, the J call TRBJ2-7; D is uncertain. Germline-derived CDR1 and CDR2 are SGHTA and FQGNSA. The CDR3 spans 18 residues. Trimming stripped 0 bases from V and 3 bases from J, with 21 bases between. The CDR3 DNA is TGTGCCAGCAGCTTAGCAGCAGGCTCAGGACGGGTGAACTACGAGCAGTACTTC. Its protein product is CASSLAAGSGRVNYEQYF.

V usage is TRBV12-5 and J usage is TRBJ2-7; 9 bases map to TRBD1. The J segment lost 3 bases and the V segment lost 5 bases, leaving 5 bases of the junction unmatched. The CDR3 has 14 amino acids. CDR1 is LGHNT, CDR2 FRNRAP, per germline. CDR3 sequence reads: CASGDTGGFYEQYF. The CDR3 region has the DNA TGTGCTAGTGGTGACACAGGGGGCTTCTACGAGCAGTACTTC.

Notes on this clonotype: This may arise from a read error, as a much more abundant clone is one base away. This chain connects TRBV20-1 to TRBJ2-1; tentative D call: TRBD1 (5 bases). Germline CDR1 and CDR2: DFQATT and SNEGSKA (reference sequence). CDR3 length equals 12 residues. The CDR3 DNA reads as TGCAGTGCTAGACTTGCTGAGGTTGGGGCGGTCTTC. Encoded protein: CSARLAEVGAVF.

As to this clonotype: One base away lies a much larger clone, so this may be a sequencing read error. The genes are TRBV12-3 or TRBV12-4 and TRBJ2-3, with D perhaps matching TRBD2 (5 bases). CDR3 length: 14 amino acids. DNA for the CDR3: TGTGCCAGCAGTACCATGACTACCACAGAAACGCAGTATTTT. Protein product: CASSTMTTTETQYF.

This clonotype has at least ten counts. The chain uses TRBV5-1 and TRBJ2-5; tentative D call: TRBD2 (5 bases). This CDR3 has 13 amino acids. The V gene lost 4 bases and the J gene lost 5 bases, with 12 bases spanning the gap. Germline values: CDR1 SGHRS, CDR2 YFSETQ. CDR3 protein: CASSGDAGETQYF. CDR3 nucleotide sequence: TGCGCCAGCAGCGGCGACGCGGGCGAGACCCAGTACTTC.

This chain joins TRBV28 and TRBJ2-5; 7 nucleotides align to TRBD1. Germline CDR1 reads MDHEN; CDR2 reads SYDVKM. This CDR3 has 15 residues. With 1 base clipped from V and 5 bases from J, the junction kept 7 bases outside the gene matches. CDR3 coding DNA: TGTGCCAGCAGTTTATTAGACAGGGTGCGCGAGACCCAGTACTTC. This gives the protein CASSLLDRVRETQYF.

Note on this clonotype: The germline gene is not matched at one end of the junction; a read error may be the cause. The V and J genes are TRBV10-3 and TRBJ2-2; D uncertain. CDR1 ENHRY and CDR2 SYGVKD come from the germline V gene. There are 12 residues in the CDR3. The CDR3 is CAFSRTGEELFF. CDR3 DNA: TGTGCCTTCAGTCGTACGGGCGAGGAGCTGTTTTTT.

Regarding this clonotype: A much bigger clone sits one base away, suggesting this may be a read error. This chain's CDR3 is CASSPTSSCTDTQYF. CDR3 nucleotide sequence: TGTGCCAGCAGCCCTACTAGCAGTTGCACAGATACGCAGTATTTT. V gene TRBV7-6 combines with J gene TRBJ2-3, with D maybe TRBD2 (6 bases). This CDR3 region has 15 residues. The germline V and J ends were trimmed by 5 bases and 1 base, with 13 bases remaining between them. Germline CDR1 and CDR2: SGHVS and FNYEAQ.

As DNA, the CDR3 is TGTGCCAGCAGCCAAGCTTCGGCCTACGAGCAGTACTTC. This translates into CASSQASAYEQYF. This sequence joins TRBV14 and TRBJ2-7; D is ambiguous. The germline gives CDR1 SGHDN, CDR2 FVKESK. CDR3 length equals 13 residues. V shed 1 base and J shed 2 bases, with 6 bases lying between them.

Concerning this clonotype: The CDR3 does not end in the conserved phenylalanine or tryptophan, so this is likely a read error. The genes are TRBV6-6 and TRBJ2-3; D call uncertain. This CDR3 has 14 residues. Germline V gene sequence: CDR1 MNHNY, CDR2 SVGAGI (reference sequence). The ends were cut back, 0 bases at V and 4 bases at J, with 8 bases in the middle. The CDR3 spells CASSYSSQPDTQYS. CDR3 DNA sequence: TGTGCCAGCAGTTACTCGAGCCAGCCAGATACGCAGTATTCT.

The table lists this clonotype with many counts. V usage is TRBV24-1 and J usage is TRBJ2-1, with unresolved D. Germline V gene data show CDR1 as KGHDR and CDR2 as SFDVKD. V was clipped by 1 base and J by 10 bases, with 10 bases between them. This CDR3 has 13 amino acids. CDR3 DNA: TGTGCCACCAGTGATTTCACCGTTCTCGAGCAGTTCTTC. Translated: CATSDFTVLEQFF.

The J gene is TRBJ2-5, the V gene TRBV4-3; D gene unclear. CDR3 length equals 14 residues. V was trimmed by 4 bases and J by 2 bases, leaving 11 bases between them. Germline loops: CDR1 LGHNA, CDR2 YSLEER. The CDR3 sequence: CASSPGRIQETQYF. The CDR3 DNA reads as TGCGCCAGCAGCCCTGGACGGATTCAAGAGACCCAGTACTTC.

The CDR3 DNA reads as TGTGCCAGCAGCTTAGTCAGGTCAAATGAGCAGTTCTTC. Protein: CASSLVRSNEQFF. The rearrangement uses TRBV11-2 and TRBJ2-1; no clear D. V dropped 1 base and J dropped 7 bases, with 8 bases sitting between them. The CDR3 is 13 residues long. Looked up from germline, CDR1 is SGHAT and CDR2 is FQNNGV.

This clonotype was observed once. One base away lies a much larger clone, so this may be a sequencing read error. The chain carries TRBV28 and TRBJ1-1; D is undetermined. Trimming stripped 7 bases from V and 6 bases from J, with 12 bases between. CDR3 length: 12 residues. Germline CDR1 MDHEN, CDR2 SYDVKM. CDR3 bases: TGTGCCAGCACCACCCCGGGCGCTGAAGCTTTCTTT. Translation: CASTTPGAEAFF.

This clonotype was observed a handful of times. V gene TRBV6-2 or TRBV6-3 combines with J gene TRBJ2-3, with a possible D match to TRBD2 (5 bases). Germline V gene data show CDR1 as MNHEY and CDR2 as SVGEGT. This CDR3 contains 12 residues. Trimming stripped 10 bases from V and 4 bases from J, with 12 bases between. The CDR3 nucleotides are TGTGCCACCGCGAGGGAAGCAGATACGCAGTATTTT. Translating gives CATAREADTQYF.

This clonotype was seen ten or more times. The chain recombines TRBV6-6 with TRBJ2-2, with TRBD2 matching 7 bases. CDR3 length: 18 residues. Germline-derived CDR1 and CDR2 are MNHNY and SVGAGI (reference sequence). Unmatched junction bases numbered 11, after V lost 0 bases and J lost 4 bases. CDR3 DNA: TGTGCCAGCAGTTACTCCCCCCCGGCTAGCGGACGCACCGGGGAGCTGTTTTTT. It specifies CASSYSPPASGRTGELFF.

The chain uses TRBV15 and TRBJ2-7; D is ambiguous. Germline V lookup: CDR1 LNHNV, CDR2 YYDKDF (reference sequence). V was pared by 0 bases and J by 2 bases, with 5 bases between. This CDR3 region has 13 residues. This chain's CDR3 is CATSRERTYEQYF. Written as DNA, the CDR3 is TGTGCCACCAGCAGAGAACGAACCTACGAGCAGTACTTC.

This clonotype was seen only a few times. The rearrangement joins TRBV28 to TRBJ1-2; the D is unclear. V shed 4 bases and J shed 4 bases, with 13 bases lying between them. Germline lookup yields CDR1 MDHEN and CDR2 SYDVKM. The CDR3 is 14 amino acids. The CDR3 DNA follows: TGTGCCAGCAGTTGGTGGTCCGCAGCCTATGGCTACACCTTC. Translating it yields CASSWWSAAYGYTF.

The chain has TRBV27 and TRBJ1-5, with 8 bases lining up with TRBD1. Trimming cost V 5 bases and J 7 bases; bases outside gene matches: 10. The CDR3 totals 15 residues. Germline V lookup: CDR1 MNHEY, CDR2 SMNVEV (reference sequence). The DNA of the CDR3 is TGTGCCAGCAGTCCTTGGCCAGGGGGCCCCCAGCCCCAGCATTTT. Protein: CASSPWPGGPQPQHF.